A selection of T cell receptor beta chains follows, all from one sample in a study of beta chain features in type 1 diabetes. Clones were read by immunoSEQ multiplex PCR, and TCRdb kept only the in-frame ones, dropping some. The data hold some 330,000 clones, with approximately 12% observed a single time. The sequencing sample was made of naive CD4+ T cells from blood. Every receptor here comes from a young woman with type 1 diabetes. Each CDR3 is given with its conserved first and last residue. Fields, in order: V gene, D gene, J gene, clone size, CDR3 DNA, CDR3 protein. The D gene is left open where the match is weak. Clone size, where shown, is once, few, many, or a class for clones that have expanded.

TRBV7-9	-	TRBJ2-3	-	TGTGCCAGCAGCTTAGGAGACACCGGTAGCACAGATACGCAGTATTTT	CASSLGDTGSTDTQYF
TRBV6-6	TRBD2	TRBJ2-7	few	TGTGCCAGCAGGTCTAGCGGGGGGCCTGTCGAGCAGTACTTC	CASRSSGGPVEQYF
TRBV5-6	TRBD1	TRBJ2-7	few	TGTGCCAGCAGCTACTGGGGACAGATGTTGGAGCAGTACTTC	CASSYWGQMLEQYF
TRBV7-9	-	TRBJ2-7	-	TGTGCCAGCAGCTCCCGGTGGTACGAGCAGTACTTC	CASSSRWYEQYF
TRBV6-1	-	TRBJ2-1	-	TGTGCCAGCAGTCCAGGGGGGATCTCCTACAATGAGCAGTTCTTC	CASSPGGISYNEQFF
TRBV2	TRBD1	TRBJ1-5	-	TGTGCCAGTACAGGGGAGAATAGCAATCAGCCCCAGCATTTT	CASTGENSNQPQHF
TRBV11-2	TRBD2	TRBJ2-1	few	TGTGCCAGCAGCTTAGGGCGGGGGAACGATGAGCAGTTCTTC	CASSLGRGNDEQFF
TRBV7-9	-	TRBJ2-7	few	TGTGCCAGCAGCATTAGTGTGGGCGGGATCGAGCAGTACTTC	CASSISVGGIEQYF
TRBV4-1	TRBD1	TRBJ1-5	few	TGCGCCAGCAGCCAACCTCGGACAGGGCGCAATCAGCCCCAGCATTTT	CASSQPRTGRNQPQHF
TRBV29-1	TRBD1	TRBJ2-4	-	TGCAGCGTTGGGGACAGGGGGCAAAACATTCAGTACTTC	CSVGDRGQNIQYF
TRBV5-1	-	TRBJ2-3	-	TGCGCCAGCAGCTTGGCCCCCGGGCAGGGGGGAGATACGCAGTATTTT	CASSLAPGQGGDTQYF
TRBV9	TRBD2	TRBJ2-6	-	TGTGCCAGCAGCCTTCGTCTAGCGGGGGGCCGCACAAGCTCTGGGGCCAACGTCCTGACTTTC	CASSLRLAGGRTSSGANVLTF
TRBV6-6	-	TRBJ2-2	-	TGTGCCAGCAGTTACTCACCTACTTCCACCGGGGAGCTGTTTTTT	CASSYSPTSTGELFF
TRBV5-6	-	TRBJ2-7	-	TGTGCCAGCAGCCCATTGGACACGACTCTCTACGAGCAGTACTTC	CASSPLDTTLYEQYF
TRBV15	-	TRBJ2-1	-	TGTGCCACCAGCAGAATAAGCGGGTACTACAATGAGCAGTTCTTC	CATSRISGYYNEQFF
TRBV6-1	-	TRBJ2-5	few	TGTGCCAGCAGTGAACAGGGTCAAGAGACCCAGTACTTC	CASSEQGQETQYF
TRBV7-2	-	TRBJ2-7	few	TGTGCCAGCAGCCAAGGGCAGGGGATCCACGAGCAGTACTTC	CASSQGQGIHEQYF